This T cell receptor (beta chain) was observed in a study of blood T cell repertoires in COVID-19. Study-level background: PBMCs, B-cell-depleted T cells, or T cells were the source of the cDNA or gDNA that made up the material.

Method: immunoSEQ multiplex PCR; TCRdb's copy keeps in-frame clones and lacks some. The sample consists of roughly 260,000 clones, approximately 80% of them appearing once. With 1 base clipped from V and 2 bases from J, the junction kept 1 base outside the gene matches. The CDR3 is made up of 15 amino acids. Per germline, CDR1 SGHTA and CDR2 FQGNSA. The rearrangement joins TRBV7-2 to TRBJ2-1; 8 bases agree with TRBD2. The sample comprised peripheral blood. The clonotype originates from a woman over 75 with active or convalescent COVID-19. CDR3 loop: CASSLELAAYNEQFF. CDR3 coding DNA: TGTGCCAGCAGCTTAGAACTAGCGGCCTACAATGAGCAGTTCTTC. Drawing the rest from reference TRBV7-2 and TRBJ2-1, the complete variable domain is GAGVSQSPSNKVTEKGKDVELRCDPISGHTALYWYRQSLGQGLEFLIYFQGNSAPDKSGLPSDRFSAERTGGSVSTLTIQRTQQEDSAVYLCASSLELAAYNEQFFGPGTRLTVL.